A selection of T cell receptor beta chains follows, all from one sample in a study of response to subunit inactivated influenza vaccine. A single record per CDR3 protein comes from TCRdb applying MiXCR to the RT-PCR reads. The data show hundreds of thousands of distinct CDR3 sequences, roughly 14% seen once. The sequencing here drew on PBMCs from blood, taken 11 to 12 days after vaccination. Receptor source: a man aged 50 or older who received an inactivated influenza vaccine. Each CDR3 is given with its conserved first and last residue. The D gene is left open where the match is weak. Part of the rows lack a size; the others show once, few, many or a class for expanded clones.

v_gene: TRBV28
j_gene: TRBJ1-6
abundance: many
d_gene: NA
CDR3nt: TGTGCCAGCAGTTTATCTCAGGGAGGGAATTCACCCCTCCACTTT
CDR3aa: CASSLSQGGNSPLHF

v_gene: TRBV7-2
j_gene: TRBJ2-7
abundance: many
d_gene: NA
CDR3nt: TGTGCCAGCAGCCCTACGGGTGTCTACGAGCAGTACTTC
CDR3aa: CASSPTGVYEQYF

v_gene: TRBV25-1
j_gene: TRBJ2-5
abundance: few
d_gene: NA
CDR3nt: TGTGCCACCGCGGGGGAGACCCAGTACTTC
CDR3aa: CATAGETQYF

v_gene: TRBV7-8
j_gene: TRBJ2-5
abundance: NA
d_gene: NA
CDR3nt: TGTGCCAGCAGCTTAGGGTACAGCCAAGAGACCCAGTACTTC
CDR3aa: CASSLGYSQETQYF

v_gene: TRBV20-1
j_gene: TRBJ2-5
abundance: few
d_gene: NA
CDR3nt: TGCAGTGCTTGCCAAGGATGGGGCGGGACTCTTGAGACCCAGTACTTC
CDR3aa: CSACQGWGGTLETQYF

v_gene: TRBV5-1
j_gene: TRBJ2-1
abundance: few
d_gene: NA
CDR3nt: TGCGCCAGCAGCTTGTATCAGGGAGGGGGGAATGAGCAGTTCTTC
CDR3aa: CASSLYQGGGNEQFF

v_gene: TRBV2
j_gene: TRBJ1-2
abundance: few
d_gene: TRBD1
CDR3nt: TGTGCCAGCAGGGGACAGCGGTCGGACGGCTACACCTTC
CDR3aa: CASRGQRSDGYTF

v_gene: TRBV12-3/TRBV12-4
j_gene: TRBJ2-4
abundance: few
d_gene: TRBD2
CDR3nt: TGTGCCAGCAGTTCGACTAGCCGGTTCCACTTC
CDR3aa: CASSSTSRFHF

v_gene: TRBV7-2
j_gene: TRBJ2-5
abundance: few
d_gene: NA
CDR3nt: TGTGCCAGCAGCTTCCCTGGGACCTCACGGGAGACCCAGTACTTC
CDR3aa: CASSFPGTSRETQYF

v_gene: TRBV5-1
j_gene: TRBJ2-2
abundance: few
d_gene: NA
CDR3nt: TGCGCCAGCAGCATAGACAGGAACACCGGGGAGCTGTTTTTT
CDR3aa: CASSIDRNTGELFF

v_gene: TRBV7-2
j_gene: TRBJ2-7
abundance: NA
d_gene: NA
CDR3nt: TGTGCCAGCAGCTACCTTACGGACAGAAAGTACGAGCAGTACTTC
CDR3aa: CASSYLTDRKYEQYF

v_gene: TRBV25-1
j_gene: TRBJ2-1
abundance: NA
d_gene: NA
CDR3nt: TGTGCCAGCAGTGAAGCCAACAGCTTGGGTGGAGTCTTC
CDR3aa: CASSEANSLGGVF

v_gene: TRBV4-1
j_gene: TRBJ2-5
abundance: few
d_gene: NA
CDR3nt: TGCGCCAGCAGCCAAGATCAGGGGACTCCAAAGGAGACCCAGTACTTC
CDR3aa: CASSQDQGTPKETQYF

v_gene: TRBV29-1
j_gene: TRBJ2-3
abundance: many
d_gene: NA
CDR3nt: TGCAGCGTTGAAGATCCCCATGGGACAGATACGCAGTATTTT
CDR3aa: CSVEDPHGTDTQYF

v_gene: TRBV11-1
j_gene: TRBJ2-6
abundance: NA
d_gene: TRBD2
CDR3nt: TGTGCCAGCAGCCATAGCGGGAGGCTACCTTCTGGGGCCAACGTCCTGACTTTC
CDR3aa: CASSHSGRLPSGANVLTF

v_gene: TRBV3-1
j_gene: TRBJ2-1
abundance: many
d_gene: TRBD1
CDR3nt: TGTGCCAGCAGCCAAGAGATGACAGGGGCTTCCTACAATGAGCAGTTCTTC
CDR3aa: CASSQEMTGASYNEQFF

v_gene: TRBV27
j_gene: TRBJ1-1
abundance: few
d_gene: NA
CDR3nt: TGTGCCAGCAGTTTTATAGGGGGTAGAATCCACACTGAAGCTTTCTTT
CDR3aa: CASSFIGGRIHTEAFF

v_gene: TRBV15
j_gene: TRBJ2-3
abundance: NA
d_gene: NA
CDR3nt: TGTGCCACCAGCAAAGGGGGTGTCACAGATACGCAGTATTTT
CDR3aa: CATSKGGVTDTQYF

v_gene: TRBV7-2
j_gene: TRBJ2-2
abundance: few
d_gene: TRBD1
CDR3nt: TGTGCCAGCAGCTTAGTCGGGACAGGGGAAACCGGGGAGCTGTTTTTT
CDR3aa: CASSLVGTGETGELFF

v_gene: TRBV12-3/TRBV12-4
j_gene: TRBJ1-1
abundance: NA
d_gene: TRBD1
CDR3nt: TGTGCCAGCAGCTTAGCAGGGGGTAGATGGACTGAAGCTTTCTTT
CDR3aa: CASSLAGGRWTEAFF

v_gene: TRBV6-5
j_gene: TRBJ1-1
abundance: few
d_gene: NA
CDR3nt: TGTGCCAGCAGTTACGGTGGGGCGTTGAGGACTGAAGCTTTCTTT
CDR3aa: CASSYGGALRTEAFF

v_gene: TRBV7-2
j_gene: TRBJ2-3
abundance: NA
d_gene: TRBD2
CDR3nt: TGTGCCAGCAGCTTAGCGGGGACTAGAAGCACAGATACGCAGTATTTT
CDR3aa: CASSLAGTRSTDTQYF

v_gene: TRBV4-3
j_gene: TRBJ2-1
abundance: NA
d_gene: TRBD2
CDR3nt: TGCGCCAGCAGCCAAGATGTTCGAAGCGGGGGGTACAATGAGCAGCTCTTC
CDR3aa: CASSQDVRSGGYNEQLF

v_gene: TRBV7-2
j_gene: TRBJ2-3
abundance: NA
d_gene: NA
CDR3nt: TGTGCCAGCAGCTTGCGCATCACATATACGCAGTATTTT
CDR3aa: CASSLRITYTQYF

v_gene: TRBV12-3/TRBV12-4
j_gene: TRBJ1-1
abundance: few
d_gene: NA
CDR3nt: TGTGCCAGCAGTTTACCGGGGGCTGCGAACACTGAAGCTTTCTTT
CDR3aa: CASSLPGAANTEAFF

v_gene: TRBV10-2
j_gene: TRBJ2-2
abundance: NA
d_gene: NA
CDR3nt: TGCGCCAGCAGAGATGTGGGTTCCGGGGAGCTGTTTTTT
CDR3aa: CASRDVGSGELFF

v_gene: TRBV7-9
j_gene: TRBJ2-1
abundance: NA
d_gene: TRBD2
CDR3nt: TGTGCCAGCAGAAGATCCGGGACTAGCGACTACAATGAGCAGTTCTTC
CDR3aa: CASRRSGTSDYNEQFF

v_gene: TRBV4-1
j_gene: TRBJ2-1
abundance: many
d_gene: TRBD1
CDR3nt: TGCGCCAGCAGCCAAGTTGACAGGGTGACATACAATGAGCAGTTCTTC
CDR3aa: CASSQVDRVTYNEQFF

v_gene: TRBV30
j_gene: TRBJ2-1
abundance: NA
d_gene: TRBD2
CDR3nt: TGTGCCTGGAGAGGGACTAGCGGGAGGCTCGATGAGCAGTTCTTC
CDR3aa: CAWRGTSGRLDEQFF

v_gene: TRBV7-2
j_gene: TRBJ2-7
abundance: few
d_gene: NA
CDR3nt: TGTGCCAGCAGCGCGGACACATCCTACGAGCAGTACTTC
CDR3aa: CASSADTSYEQYF

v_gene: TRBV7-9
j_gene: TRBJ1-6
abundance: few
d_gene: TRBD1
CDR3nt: TGTGCCAGCAGCTTATCGAGACAGGGAACCCTCCACTTT
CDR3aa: CASSLSRQGTLHF

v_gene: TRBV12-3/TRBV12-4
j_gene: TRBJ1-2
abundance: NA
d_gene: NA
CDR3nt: TGTGCCAGCAGTCCTAAATCCTGGGGTGGCTACACCTTC
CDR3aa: CASSPKSWGGYTF

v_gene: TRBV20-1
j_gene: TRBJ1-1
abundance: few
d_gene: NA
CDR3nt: TGCAGTGCTCCTATACAGGGTACTGAAGCTTTCTTT
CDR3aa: CSAPIQGTEAFF

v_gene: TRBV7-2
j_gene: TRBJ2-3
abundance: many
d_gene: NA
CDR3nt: TGTGCCAGCAGCTCAGGGACAACAGATACGCAGTATTTT
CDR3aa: CASSSGTTDTQYF

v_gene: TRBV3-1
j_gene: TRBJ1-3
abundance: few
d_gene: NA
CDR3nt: TGTGCCAGCAGCCACGGGACGACTGGAAACACCATATATTTT
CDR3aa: CASSHGTTGNTIYF

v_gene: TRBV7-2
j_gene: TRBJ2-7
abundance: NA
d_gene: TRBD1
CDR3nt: TGTGCCAGCAGCTTAGAGGGGGCCCCCCTCTACGAGCAGTACTTC
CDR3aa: CASSLEGAPLYEQYF

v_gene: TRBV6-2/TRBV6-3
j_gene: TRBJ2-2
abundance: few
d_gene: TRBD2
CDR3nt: TGTGCCAGCAGTTACGAAGCGGGGGGACCAAACACCGGGGAGCTGTTTTTT
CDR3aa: CASSYEAGGPNTGELFF

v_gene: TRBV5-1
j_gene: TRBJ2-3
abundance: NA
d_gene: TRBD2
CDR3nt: TGCGCCAGCAGCTTGGTTAGCGGGAGGGTTGCAGATACGCAGTATTTT
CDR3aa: CASSLVSGRVADTQYF

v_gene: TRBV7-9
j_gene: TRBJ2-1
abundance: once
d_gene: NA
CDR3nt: TGTGCCAGCAGCCTCGGACAGAGATTTTACAATGAGCAGTTCTTC
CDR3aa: CASSLGQRFYNEQFF

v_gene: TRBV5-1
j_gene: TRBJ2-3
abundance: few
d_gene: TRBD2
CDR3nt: TGCGCCAGCAGCTCATCCTATCTAGCGGGGGGCCTGGCAGATACGCAGTATTTT
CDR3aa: CASSSSYLAGGLADTQYF

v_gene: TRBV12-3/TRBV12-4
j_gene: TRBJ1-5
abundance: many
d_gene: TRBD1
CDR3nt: TGTGCCAGCAGCAGCGCCGGACAGGGGGCTCATTGGGGCAATCAGCCCCAGCATTTT
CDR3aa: CASSSAGQGAHWGNQPQHF

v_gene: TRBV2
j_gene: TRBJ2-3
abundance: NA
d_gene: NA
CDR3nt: TGTGCCAGCAGCGGGCCGGGGGGCCCGGGAGATACGCAGTATTTT
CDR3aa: CASSGPGGPGDTQYF

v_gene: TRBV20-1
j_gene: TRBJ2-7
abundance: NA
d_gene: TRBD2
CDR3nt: TGCAGTGCTAGAAGCGGGAGGAACTACGAGCAGTACTTC
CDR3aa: CSARSGRNYEQYF

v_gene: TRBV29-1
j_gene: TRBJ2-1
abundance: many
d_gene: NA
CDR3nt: TGCAGCGTTGAAACCGGTAGCTCCTACAATGAGCAGTTCTTC
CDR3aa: CSVETGSSYNEQFF

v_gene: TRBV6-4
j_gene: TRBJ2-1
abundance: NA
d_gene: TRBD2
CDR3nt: TGTGCCAGCAGCCAATATGCCCCTTGGACTAGCGGGAGGGGCGCCTACAATGAGCAGTTCTTC
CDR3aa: CASSQYAPWTSGRGAYNEQFF

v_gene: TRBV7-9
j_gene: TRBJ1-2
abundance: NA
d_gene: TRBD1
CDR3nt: TGTGCCAGCAACCAGGGGGGGTTCGGAGGCTACACCTTC
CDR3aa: CASNQGGFGGYTF

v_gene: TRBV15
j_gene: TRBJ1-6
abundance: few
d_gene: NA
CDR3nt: TGTGCCACCAGCAGGCAGGCAACGGTTGATTCACCCCTCCACTTT
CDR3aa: CATSRQATVDSPLHF

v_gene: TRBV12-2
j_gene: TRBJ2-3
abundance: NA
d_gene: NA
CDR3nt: TGTGCAAGTCGCTTGAGACGGCCCTTCTGCACAGATACGCAGTATTTT
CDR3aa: CASRLRRPFCTDTQYF

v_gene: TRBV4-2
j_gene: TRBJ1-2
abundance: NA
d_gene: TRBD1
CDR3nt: TGTGCCAGCAGCCAAGAGGGGGACAGGAATAACTATGGCTACACCTTC
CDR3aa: CASSQEGDRNNYGYTF

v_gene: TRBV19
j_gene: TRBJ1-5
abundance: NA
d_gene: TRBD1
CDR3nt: TGTGCCAGTAGTTTAATCCAGGGGGCTGTGGATCAGCCCCAGCATTTT
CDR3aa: CASSLIQGAVDQPQHF

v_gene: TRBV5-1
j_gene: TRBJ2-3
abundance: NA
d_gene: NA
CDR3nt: TGCGCCAGCACCCTTCAGGGACCCCCGGATACGCAGTATTTT
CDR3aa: CASTLQGPPDTQYF

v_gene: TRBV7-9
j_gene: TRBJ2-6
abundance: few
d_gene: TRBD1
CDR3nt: TGTGCCAGCAGCATTACAGGGGGCGCTGGGGCCAACGTCCTGACTTTC
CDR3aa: CASSITGGAGANVLTF

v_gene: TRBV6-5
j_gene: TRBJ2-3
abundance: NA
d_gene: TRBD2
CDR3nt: TGTGCCAGCAGTTACCGTCGGACTAGCGGGGGGTCAGATACGCAGTATTTT
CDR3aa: CASSYRRTSGGSDTQYF

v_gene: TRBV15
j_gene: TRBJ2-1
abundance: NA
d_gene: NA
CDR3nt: TGTGCCACCAGCGACGGTTTCTACAATGAGCAGTTCTTC
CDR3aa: CATSDGFYNEQFF

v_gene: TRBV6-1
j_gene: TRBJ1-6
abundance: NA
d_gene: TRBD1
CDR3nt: TGTGCCAGCAGCCAAAACAGGGGATTAGTCGGTAATTCACCCCTCCACTTT
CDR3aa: CASSQNRGLVGNSPLHF

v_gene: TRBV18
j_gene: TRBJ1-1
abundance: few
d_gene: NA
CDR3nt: TGTGCCAGCTCACCACCGGCACGGCCCCGGAACACTGAAGCTTTCTTT
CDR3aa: CASSPPARPRNTEAFF

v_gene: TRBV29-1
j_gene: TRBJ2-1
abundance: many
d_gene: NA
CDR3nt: TGCAGCGCCCAACCTGGGACAAACAATGAGCAGTTCTTC
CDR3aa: CSAQPGTNNEQFF

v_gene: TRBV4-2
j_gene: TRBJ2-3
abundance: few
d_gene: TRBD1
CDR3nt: TGTGCCAGCAGCCCCAGGGGAAAGGGGGCGAAAGATACGCAGTATTTT
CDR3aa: CASSPRGKGAKDTQYF